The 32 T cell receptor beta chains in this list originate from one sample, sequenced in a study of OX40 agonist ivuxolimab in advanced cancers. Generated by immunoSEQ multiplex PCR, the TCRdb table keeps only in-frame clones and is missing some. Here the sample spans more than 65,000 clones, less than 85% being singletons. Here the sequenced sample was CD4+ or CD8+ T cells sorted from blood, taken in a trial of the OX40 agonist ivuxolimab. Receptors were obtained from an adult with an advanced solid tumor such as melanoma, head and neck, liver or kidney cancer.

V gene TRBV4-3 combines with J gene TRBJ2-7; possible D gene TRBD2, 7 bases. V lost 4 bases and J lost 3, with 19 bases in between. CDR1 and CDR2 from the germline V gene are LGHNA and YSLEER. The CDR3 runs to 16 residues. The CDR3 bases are TGCGCCAGCAGCCCGAAGGGCGGGGGCCCCGGCTACGAGCAGTACTTC. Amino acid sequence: CASSPKGGGPGYEQYF.

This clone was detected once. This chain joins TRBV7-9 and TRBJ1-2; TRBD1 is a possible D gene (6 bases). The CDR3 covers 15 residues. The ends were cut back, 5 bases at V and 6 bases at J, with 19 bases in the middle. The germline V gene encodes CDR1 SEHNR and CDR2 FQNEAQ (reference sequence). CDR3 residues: CASSPQFIGGDGYTF. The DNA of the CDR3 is TGTGCCAGCAGCCCACAGTTTATAGGGGGAGATGGCTACACCTTC.

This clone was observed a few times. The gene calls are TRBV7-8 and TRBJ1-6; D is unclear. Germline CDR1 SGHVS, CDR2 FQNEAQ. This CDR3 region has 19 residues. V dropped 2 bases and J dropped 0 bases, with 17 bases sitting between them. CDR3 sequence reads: CASSLLGRYGSSYNSPLHF. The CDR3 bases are TGTGCCAGCAGCTTACTCGGCAGGTACGGAAGCTCCTATAATTCACCCCTCCACTTT.

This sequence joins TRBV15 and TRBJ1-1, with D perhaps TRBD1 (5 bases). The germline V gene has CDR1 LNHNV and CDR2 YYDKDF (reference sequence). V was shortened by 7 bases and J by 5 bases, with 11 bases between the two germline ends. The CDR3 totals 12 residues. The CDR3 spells CATTRDWTEAFF. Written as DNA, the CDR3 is TGTGCCACCACCAGGGATTGGACTGAAGCTTTCTTT. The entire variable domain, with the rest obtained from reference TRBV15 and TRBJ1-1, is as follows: DAMVIQNPRYQVTQFGKPVTLSCSQTLNHNVMYWYQQKSSQAPKLLFHYYDKDFNNEADTPDNFQSRRPNTSFCFLDIRSPGLGDTAMYLCATTRDWTEAFFGQGTRLTVV.

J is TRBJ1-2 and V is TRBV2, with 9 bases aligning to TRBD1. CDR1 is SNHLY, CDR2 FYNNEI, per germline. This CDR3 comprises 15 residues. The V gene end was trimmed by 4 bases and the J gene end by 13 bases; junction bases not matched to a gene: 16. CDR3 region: CASSVLDRGPGLRTF. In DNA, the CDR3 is TGTGCCAGCAGTGTTTTGGACAGGGGACCCGGTCTGCGCACCTTC.

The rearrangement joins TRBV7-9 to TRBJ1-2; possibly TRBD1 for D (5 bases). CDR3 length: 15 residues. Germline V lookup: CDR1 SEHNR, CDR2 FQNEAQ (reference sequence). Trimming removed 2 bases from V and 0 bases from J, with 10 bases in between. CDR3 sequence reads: CASSLLGDANYGYTF. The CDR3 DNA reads TGTGCCAGCAGCTTACTAGGGGACGCTAACTATGGCTACACCTTC. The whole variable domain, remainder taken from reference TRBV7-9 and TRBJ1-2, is DTGVSQNPRHKITKRGQNVTFRCDPISEHNRLYWYRQTLGQGPEFLTYFQNEAQLEKSRLLSDRFSAERPKGSFSTLEIQRTEQGDSAMYLCASSLLGDANYGYTFGSGTRLTVV.

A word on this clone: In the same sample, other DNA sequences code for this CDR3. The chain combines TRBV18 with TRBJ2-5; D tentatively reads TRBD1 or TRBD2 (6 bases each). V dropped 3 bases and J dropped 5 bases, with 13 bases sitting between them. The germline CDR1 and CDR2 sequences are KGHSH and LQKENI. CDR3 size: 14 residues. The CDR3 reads CASSPGGPGETQYF. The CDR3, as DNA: TGTGCCAGCTCACCTGGGGGGCCGGGGGAGACCCAGTACTTC.

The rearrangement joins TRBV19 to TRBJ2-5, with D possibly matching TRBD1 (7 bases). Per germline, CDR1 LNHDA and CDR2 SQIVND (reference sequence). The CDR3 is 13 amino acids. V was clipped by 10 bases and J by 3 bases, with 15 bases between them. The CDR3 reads CATPEGAKETQYF. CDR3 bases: TGTGCCACCCCGGAGGGGGCAAAAGAGACCCAGTACTTC.

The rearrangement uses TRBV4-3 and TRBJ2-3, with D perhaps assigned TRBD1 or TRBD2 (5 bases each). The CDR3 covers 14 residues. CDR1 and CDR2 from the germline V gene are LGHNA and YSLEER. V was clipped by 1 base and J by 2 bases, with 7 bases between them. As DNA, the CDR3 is TGCGCCAGCAGCCAAGGGGGGACCACAGATACGCAGTATTTT. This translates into CASSQGGTTDTQYF.

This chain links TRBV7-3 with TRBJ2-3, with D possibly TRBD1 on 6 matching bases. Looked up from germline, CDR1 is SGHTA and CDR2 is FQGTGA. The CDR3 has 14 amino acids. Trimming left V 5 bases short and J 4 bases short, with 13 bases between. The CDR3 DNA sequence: TGTGCCAGCAGCCTACAGGGTCATGCAGATACGCAGTATTTT. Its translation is CASSLQGHADTQYF.

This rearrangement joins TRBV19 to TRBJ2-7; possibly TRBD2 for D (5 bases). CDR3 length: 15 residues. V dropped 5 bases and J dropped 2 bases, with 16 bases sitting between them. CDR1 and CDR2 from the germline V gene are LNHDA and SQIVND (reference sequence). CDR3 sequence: CASSLHSGETYEQYF. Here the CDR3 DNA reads TGTGCCAGTAGTCTGCACAGTGGGGAGACCTACGAGCAGTACTTC.

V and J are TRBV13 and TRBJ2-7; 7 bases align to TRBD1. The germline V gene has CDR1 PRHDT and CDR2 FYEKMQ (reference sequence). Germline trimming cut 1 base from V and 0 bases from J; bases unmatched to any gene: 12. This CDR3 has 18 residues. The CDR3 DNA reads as TGTGCCAGCAGCTTAGCCCCGAAGACAGGGCCGAGCTCCTACGAGCAGTACTTC. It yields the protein CASSLAPKTGPSSYEQYF.

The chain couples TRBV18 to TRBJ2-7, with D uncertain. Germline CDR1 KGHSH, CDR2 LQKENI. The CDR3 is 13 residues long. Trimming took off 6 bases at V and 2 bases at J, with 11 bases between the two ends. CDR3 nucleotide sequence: TGTGCCAGCTCCGCAAGACGGGCCTACGAGCAGTACTTC. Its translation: CASSARRAYEQYF.

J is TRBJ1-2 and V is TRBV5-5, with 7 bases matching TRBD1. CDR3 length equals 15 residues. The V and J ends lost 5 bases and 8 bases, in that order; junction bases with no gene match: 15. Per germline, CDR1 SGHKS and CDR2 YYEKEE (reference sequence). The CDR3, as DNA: TGTGCCAGCAGTCACTCCCCCGGGACAGTGCAGGGCTACACCTTC. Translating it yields CASSHSPGTVQGYTF.

CDR3 amino acids: CASSPTVPGEQYF. The CDR3 coding sequence is TGTGCCAGCAGCCCGACAGTCCCCGGGGAGCAGTACTTC. This chain joins TRBV11-2 and TRBJ2-5; the D gene could be TRBD1 or TRBD2 (5 bases each). The V and J ends lost 5 bases and 11 bases respectively, with 18 bases between them. The CDR3 runs 13 residues. Germline assignment: CDR1 SGHAT and CDR2 FQNNGV.

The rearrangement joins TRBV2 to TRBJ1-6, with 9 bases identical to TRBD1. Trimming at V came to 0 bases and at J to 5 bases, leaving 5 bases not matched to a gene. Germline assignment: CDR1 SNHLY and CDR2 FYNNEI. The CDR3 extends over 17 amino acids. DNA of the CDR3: TGTGCCAGCAGTGAAGCGCGGACAGGGGCTGATAATTCACCCCTCCACTTT. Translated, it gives CASSEARTGADNSPLHF.

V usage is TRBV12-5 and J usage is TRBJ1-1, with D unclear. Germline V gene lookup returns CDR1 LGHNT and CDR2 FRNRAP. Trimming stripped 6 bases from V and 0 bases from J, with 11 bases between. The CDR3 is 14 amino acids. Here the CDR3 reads CASGDRLLNTEAFF. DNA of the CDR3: TGTGCTAGTGGGGATCGGCTCCTGAACACTGAAGCTTTCTTT.

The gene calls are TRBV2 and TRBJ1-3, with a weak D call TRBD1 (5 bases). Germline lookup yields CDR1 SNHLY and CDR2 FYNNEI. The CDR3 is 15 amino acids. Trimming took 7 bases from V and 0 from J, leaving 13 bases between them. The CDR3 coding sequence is TGTGCCAGCACTCGGGACGTTGGCTCTGGAAACACCATATATTTT. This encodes CASTRDVGSGNTIYF.

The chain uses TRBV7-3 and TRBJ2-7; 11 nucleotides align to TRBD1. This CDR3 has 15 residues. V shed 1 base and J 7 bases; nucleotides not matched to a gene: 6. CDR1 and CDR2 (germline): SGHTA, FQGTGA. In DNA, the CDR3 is TGTGCCAGCAGCTTAAGAGGACAGGGGGCAACTGAGCAGTACTTC. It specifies CASSLRGQGATEQYF.

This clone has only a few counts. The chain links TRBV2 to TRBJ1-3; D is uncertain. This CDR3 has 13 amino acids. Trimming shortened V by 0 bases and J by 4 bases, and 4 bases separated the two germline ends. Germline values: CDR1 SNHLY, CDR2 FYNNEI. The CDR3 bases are TGTGCCAGCAGTGAAGCACAGGGAAACACCATATATTTT. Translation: CASSEAQGNTIYF.

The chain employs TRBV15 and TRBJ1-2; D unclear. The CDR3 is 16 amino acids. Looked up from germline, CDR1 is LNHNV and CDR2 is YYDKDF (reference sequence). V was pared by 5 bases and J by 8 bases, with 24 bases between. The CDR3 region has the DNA TGTGCCACCAGCCCTGACCCGGGGAGGAGGAAACGAGGCTACACCTTC. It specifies CATSPDPGRRKRGYTF.

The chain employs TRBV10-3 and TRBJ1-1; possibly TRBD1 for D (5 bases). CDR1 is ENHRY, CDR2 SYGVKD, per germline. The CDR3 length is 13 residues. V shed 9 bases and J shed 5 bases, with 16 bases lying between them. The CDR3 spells CAMRIGGETEAFF. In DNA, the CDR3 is TGTGCCATGAGAATTGGGGGAGAGACTGAAGCTTTCTTT.

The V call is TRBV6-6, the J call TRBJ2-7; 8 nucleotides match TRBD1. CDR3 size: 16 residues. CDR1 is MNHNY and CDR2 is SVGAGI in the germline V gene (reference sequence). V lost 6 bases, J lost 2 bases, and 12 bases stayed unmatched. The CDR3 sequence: CASRFDRGVGPYEQYF. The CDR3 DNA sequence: TGTGCCAGCAGATTTGACAGGGGAGTAGGCCCCTACGAGCAGTACTTC.

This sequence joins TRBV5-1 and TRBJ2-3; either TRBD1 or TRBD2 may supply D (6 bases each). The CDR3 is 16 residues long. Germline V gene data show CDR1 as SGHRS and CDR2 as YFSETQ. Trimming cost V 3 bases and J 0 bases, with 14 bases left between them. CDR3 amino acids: CASSSYRGVSTDTQYF. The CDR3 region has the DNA TGCGCCAGCAGCTCCTATAGGGGGGTAAGCACAGATACGCAGTATTTT.

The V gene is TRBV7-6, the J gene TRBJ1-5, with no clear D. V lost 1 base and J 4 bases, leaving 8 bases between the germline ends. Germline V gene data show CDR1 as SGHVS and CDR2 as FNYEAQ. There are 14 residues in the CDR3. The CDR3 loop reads CASSLGARNQPQHF. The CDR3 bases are TGTGCCAGCAGCTTAGGGGCGCGGAATCAGCCCCAGCATTTT.

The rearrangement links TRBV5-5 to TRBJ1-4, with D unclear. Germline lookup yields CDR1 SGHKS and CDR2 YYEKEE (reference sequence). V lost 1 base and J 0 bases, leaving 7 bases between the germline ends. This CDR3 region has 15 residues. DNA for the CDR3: TGTGCCAGCAGCTTGCGACAAGCAACTAATGAAAAACTGTTTTTT. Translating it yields CASSLRQATNEKLFF.

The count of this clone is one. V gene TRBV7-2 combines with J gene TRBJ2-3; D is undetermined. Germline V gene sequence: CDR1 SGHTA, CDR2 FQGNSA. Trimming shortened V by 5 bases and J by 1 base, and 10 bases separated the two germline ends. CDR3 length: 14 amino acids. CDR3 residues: CASSPSQGTDTQYF. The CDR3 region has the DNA TGTGCCAGCAGCCCGTCCCAGGGCACAGATACGCAGTATTTT. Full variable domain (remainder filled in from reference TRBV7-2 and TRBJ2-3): GAGVSQSPSNKVTEKGKDVELRCDPISGHTALYWYRQSLGQGLEFLIYFQGNSAPDKSGLPSDRFSAERTGGSVSTLTIQRTQQEDSAVYLCASSPSQGTDTQYFGPGTRLTVL.

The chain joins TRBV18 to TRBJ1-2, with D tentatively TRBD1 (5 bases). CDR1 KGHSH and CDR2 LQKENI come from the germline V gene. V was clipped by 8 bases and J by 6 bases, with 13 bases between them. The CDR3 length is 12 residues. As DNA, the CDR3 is TGTGCCAGCCGCGAAAGGGGCAATGGCTACACCTTC. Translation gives CASRERGNGYTF.

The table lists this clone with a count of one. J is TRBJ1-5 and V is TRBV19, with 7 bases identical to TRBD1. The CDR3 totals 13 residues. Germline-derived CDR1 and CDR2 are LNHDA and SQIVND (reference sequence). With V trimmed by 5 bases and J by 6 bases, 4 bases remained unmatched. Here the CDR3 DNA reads TGTGCCAGTAGTGCTCAGGGGGGTCAGCCCCAGCATTTT. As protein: CASSAQGGQPQHF. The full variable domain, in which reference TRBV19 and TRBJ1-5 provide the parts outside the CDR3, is DGGITQSPKYLFRKEGQNVTLSCEQNLNHDAMYWYRQDPGQGLRLIYYSQIVNDFQKGDIAEGYSVSREKKESFPLTVTSAQKNPTAFYLCASSAQGGQPQHFGDGTRLSIL.

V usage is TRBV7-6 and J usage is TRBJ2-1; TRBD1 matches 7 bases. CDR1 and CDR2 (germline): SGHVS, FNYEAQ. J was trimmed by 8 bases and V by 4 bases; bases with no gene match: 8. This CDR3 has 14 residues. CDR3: CASSSGQGVDEQFF. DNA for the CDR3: TGTGCCAGCAGCTCTGGGCAGGGGGTCGATGAGCAGTTCTTC. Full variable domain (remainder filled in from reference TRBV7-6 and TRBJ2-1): GAGVSQSPRYKVTKRGQDVALRCDPISGHVSLYWYRQALGQGPEFLTYFNYEAQQDKSGLPNDRFSAERPEGSISTLTIQRTEQRDSAMYRCASSSGQGVDEQFFGPGTRLTVL.

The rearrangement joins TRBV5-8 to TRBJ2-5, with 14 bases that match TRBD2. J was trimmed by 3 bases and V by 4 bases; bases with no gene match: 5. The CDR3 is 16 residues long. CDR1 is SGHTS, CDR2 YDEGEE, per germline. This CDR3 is CASSEGTSGGKETQYF. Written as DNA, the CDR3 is TGTGCCAGCAGCGAGGGGACTAGCGGGGGCAAAGAGACCCAGTACTTC. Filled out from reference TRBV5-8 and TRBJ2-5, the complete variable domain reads EAGVTQSPTHLIKTRGQQATLRCSPISGHTSVYWYQQALGLGLQFLLWYDEGEERNRGNFPPRFSGRQFPNYSSELNVNALELEDSALYLCASSEGTSGGKETQYFGPGTRLLVL.

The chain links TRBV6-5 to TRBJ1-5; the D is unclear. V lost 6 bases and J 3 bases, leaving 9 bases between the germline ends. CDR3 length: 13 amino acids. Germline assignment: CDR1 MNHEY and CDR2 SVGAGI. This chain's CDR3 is CASSSWDNQPQHF. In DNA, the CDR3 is TGTGCCAGCAGCTCCTGGGACAATCAGCCCCAGCATTTT.